Each of the 6 T cell receptor beta chains below was sequenced from the same sample in a study of blood T cell repertoires in COVID-19. The method was immunoSEQ multiplex PCR; TCRdb's version includes in-frame clones alone and lacks a portion of them. The sample consists of about 170,000 clones, 80% to 85% of them appearing once. Sequencing was carried out using peripheral blood. The receptors come from a woman aged 70-85 years with COVID-19, enrolled during active disease.

This sequence joins TRBV28 and TRBJ1-5; no firm D call. The V gene's germline CDR1 is MDHEN and CDR2 SYDVKM. CDR3 length equals 12 residues. Trimming pared 3 bases from V and 5 bases from J, leaving 5 bases between. In DNA, the CDR3 is TGTGCCAGCAGTTTCGTAGATCAGCCCCAGCATTTT. It is translated as CASSFVDQPQHF.

This clone was detected a few times. The rearrangement uses TRBV5-1 and TRBJ1-6; possible D gene TRBD1, 5 bases. V lost 6 bases to trimming and J lost 7 bases, with 11 bases between them. Germline lookup yields CDR1 SGHRS and CDR2 YFSETQ. The CDR3 runs to 13 residues. CDR3 in amino acids: CASNDGGNSPLHF. CDR3 in DNA: TGCGCCAGCAACGACGGGGGAAATTCACCCCTCCACTTT.

J is TRBJ2-7 and V is TRBV6-6, with 7 bases aligning to TRBD1. Unmatched junction bases numbered 8, after V lost 5 bases and J lost 1 base. Germline CDR1 reads MNHNY; CDR2 reads SVGAGI (reference sequence). This CDR3 contains 15 residues. The CDR3 sequence: CASSSPRQGSYEQYF. The CDR3, as DNA: TGTGCCAGCAGTAGTCCTCGACAGGGATCCTACGAGCAGTACTTC.

This chain joins TRBV28 and TRBJ1-3; the D is unclear. The CDR3 sequence is 16 residues long. The germline gives CDR1 MDHEN, CDR2 SYDVKM. Between the trimmed V and J ends, which lost 3 bases and 2 bases, there was a span of 14 bases. The CDR3 reads CASSFRWAGPGNTIYF. In DNA, the CDR3 is TGTGCCAGCAGTTTCAGGTGGGCAGGCCCTGGAAACACCATATATTTT.

Written as DNA, the CDR3 is TGTGCCAGCAGCCAGGGCCGGCTCTCTGGAAACACCATATATTTT. This gives the protein CASSQGRLSGNTIYF. V and J are TRBV14 and TRBJ1-3; D uncertain. This CDR3 is 15 amino acids long. Trimming pared 3 bases from V and 0 bases from J, leaving 9 bases between. Germline assignment: CDR1 SGHDN and CDR2 FVKESK.

The chain has TRBV7-3 and TRBJ2-3; the D gene is possibly TRBD1 (6 bases). The germline CDR1 and CDR2 sequences are SGHTA and FQGTGA. The V end was cut by 5 bases, the J end by 6 bases, with 12 bases between. The length of the CDR3 is 13 residues. The CDR3 loop is CASSGTGFDTQYF. The CDR3 bases are TGTGCCAGCAGCGGAACAGGGTTCGATACGCAGTATTTT.